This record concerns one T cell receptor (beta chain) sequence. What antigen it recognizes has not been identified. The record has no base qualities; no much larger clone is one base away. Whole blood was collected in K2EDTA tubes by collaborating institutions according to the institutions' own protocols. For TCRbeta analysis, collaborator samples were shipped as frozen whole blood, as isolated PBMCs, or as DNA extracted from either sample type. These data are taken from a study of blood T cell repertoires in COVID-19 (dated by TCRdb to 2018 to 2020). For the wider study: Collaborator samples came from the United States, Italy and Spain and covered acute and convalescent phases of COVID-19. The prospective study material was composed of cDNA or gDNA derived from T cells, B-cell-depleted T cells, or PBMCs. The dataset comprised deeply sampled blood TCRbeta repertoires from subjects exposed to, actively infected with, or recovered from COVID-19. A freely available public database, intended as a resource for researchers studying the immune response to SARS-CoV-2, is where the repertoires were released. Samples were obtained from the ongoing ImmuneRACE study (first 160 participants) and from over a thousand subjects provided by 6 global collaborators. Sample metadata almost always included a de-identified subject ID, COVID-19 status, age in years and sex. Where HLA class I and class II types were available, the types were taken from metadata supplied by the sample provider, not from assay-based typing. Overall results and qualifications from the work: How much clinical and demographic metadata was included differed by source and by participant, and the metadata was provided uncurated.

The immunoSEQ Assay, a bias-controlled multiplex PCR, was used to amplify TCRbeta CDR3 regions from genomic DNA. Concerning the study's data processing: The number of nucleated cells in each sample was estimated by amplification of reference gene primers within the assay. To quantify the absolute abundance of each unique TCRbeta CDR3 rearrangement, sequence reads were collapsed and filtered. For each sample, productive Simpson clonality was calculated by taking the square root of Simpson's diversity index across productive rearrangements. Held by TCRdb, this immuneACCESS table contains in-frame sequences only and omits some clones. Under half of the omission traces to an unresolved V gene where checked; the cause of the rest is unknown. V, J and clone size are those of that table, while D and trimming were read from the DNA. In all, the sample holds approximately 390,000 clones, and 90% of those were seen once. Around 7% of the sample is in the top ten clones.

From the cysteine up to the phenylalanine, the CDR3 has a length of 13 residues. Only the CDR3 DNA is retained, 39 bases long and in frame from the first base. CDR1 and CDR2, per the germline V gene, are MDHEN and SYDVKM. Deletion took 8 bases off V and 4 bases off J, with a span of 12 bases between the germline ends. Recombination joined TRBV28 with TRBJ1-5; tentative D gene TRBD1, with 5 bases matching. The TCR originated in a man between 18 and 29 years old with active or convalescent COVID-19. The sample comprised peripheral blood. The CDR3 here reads CASVLRGNQPQHF. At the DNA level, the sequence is TGTGCCAGCGTCCTTCGGGGGAATCAGCCCCAGCATTTT.